This TCR beta chain is drawn from a study of blood T cell repertoires in COVID-19. Study background: Acute and convalescent COVID-19 specimens originated in the United States, Italy and Spain. T cells, B-cell-depleted T cells, or PBMCs supplied cDNA or gDNA.

Per the original data handling: The authors estimated nucleated cell counts from reference gene primer amplification. Data came from immunoSEQ multiplex PCR; TCRdb stores just in-frame clones and leaves some out. The D gene and trimming were derived from the DNA, and the V and J assignments and clone size from that table. The table lists a few hundred thousand clones, about 90% of them singletons. Germline V gene sequence: CDR1 LNHNV, CDR2 YYDKDF (reference sequence). The CDR3 contains 14 residues. V was clipped by 2 bases and J by 0 bases, with 7 bases between them. This chain links TRBV15 with TRBJ2-5; D perhaps matches TRBD1 (6 bases). This sequence was found in a woman in her forties or fifties who had recovered from COVID-19. Material: peripheral blood. DNA for the CDR3: TGTGCCACCAGCAGATGGGACAACCAAGAGACCCAGTACTTC. This gives the protein CATSRWDNQETQYF. Supplemented by reference TRBV15 and TRBJ2-5, the full variable domain reads DAMVIQNPRYQVTQFGKPVTLSCSQTLNHNVMYWYQQKSSQAPKLLFHYYDKDFNNEADTPDNFQSRRPNTSFCFLDIRSPGLGDTAMYLCATSRWDNQETQYFGPGTRLLVL.